Sequencing of this T cell receptor (beta chain) was carried out in a study of cytomegalovirus exposure and HLA in healthy donors. The CDR3 is made up of 17 amino acids. V trimming: 2 bases; J trimming: 2 bases; junction bases outside the gene matches: 6. Germline CDR1 SGHRS, CDR2 YFSETQ. The PCR contained 60 Vbeta and 13 Jbeta primers. Here immunoSEQ multiplex PCR was the method, and the copy in TCRdb shows in-frame clones only, minus some. Of more than 65,000 clones in the sample, over 60% were seen once. The sample comprised PBMCs. The sequence was collected from a female donor in good health and CMV-seronegative. The chain couples TRBV5-1 to TRBJ2-6; 8 positions agree with TRBD1. The CDR3 DNA reads as TGCGCCAGCAGCTTCTGGACAGGGAACACTGGGGCCAACGTCCTGACTTTC. Residues: CASSFWTGNTGANVLTF.